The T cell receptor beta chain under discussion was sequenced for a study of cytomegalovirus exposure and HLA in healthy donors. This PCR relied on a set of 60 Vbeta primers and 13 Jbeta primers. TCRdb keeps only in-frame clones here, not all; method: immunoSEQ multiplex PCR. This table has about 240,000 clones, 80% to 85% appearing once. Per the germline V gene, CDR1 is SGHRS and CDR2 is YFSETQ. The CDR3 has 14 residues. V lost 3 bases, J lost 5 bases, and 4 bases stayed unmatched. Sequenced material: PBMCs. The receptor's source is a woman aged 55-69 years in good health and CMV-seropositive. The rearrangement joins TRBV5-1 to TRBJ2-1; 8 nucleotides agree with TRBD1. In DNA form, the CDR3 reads TGCGCCAGCAGCTCCGGACAGGGCGACAATGAGCAGTTCTTC. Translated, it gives CASSSGQGDNEQFF.